The 20 T cell receptor beta chains below all came from one sample that was sequenced in a study of breast tumors, draining lymph nodes, adjacent tissues. TCRdb analysed the multiplex PCR reads with MiXCR anew, one entry per CDR3 protein. The data hold fewer than 200,000 distinct CDR3 sequences, with 25% to 40% observed a single time. Samples came from axillary lymph nodes draining the breast cancer. Sequencing was carried out using axillary lymph node tissue. The receptor source for this set is a female donor with breast cancer. Some clones in this sample may be carry-over from other donors' samples.

J is TRBJ1-6 and V is TRBV7-3; 10 nucleotides match TRBD1. The CDR3 totals 16 residues. The junction had 10 bases not matched to a gene; V was cut back by 7 bases and J by 7 bases. Germline lookup yields CDR1 SGHTA and CDR2 FQGTGA. The DNA of the CDR3 is TGTGCCAGCACCACTAAACCGGGACAGGGGAATTCACCCCTCCACTTT. It translates to CASTTKPGQGNSPLHF.

The chain employs TRBV20-1 and TRBJ2-3; the match to TRBD2 covers 9 bases. V trimming: 6 bases; J trimming: 3 bases; junction bases outside the gene matches: 7. The CDR3 has 14 amino acids. Germline CDR1 and CDR2: DFQATT and SNEGSKA (reference sequence). This CDR3 is CSAAAGGGTDTQYF. The CDR3 DNA reads TGCAGTGCCGCGGCGGGAGGGGGAACAGATACGCAGTATTTT.

The chain carries TRBV6-1 and TRBJ2-3; 14 bases are shared with TRBD2. The CDR3 sequence is 17 residues long. The J segment lost 5 bases and the V segment lost 5 bases, leaving 9 bases of the junction unmatched. CDR1 is MNHNS, CDR2 SASEGT, per germline. The CDR3 DNA reads TGTGCCAGCAGTTCCTCCCCGGGACTAGCGGGGGTAGATACGCAGTATTTT. Its protein product is CASSSSPGLAGVDTQYF.

The sample holds many counts of this clonotype. The chain joins TRBV20-1 to TRBJ2-7; 7 bases map to TRBD1. J lost 0 bases, V lost 5 bases, and 13 bases had no gene match. The CDR3 is made up of 16 amino acids. Germline V gives CDR1 DFQATT, CDR2 SNEGSKA (reference sequence). CDR3 DNA: TGCAGTGCTTTAGGGCAAAAGAGGGACAGCTCCTACGAGCAGTACTTC. This codes for CSALGQKRDSSYEQYF.

The J gene is TRBJ2-7, the V gene TRBV9; perhaps D is TRBD1 or TRBD2 (6 bases each). The CDR3 totals 16 residues. Germline values: CDR1 SGDLS, CDR2 YYNGEE. Trimming shortened V by 5 bases and J by 0 bases, and 18 bases separated the two germline ends. CDR3 DNA sequence: TGTGCCAGCAGTGCTAGGGGGGACTGGCTCTCCTACGAGCAGTACTTC. This translates into CASSARGDWLSYEQYF. The entire variable domain, with the rest obtained from reference TRBV9 and TRBJ2-7, is as follows: DSGVTQTPKHLITATGQRVTLRCSPRSGDLSVYWYQQSLDQGLQFLIQYYNGEERAKGNILERFSAQQFPDLHSELNLSSLELGDSALYFCASSARGDWLSYEQYFGPGTRLTVT.

This clonotype was counted at least ten times. A much more abundant neighbour one base away suggests this may be a read error. V is TRBV7-2 and J is TRBJ2-5, with TRBD2 matching 11 bases. Looked up from germline, CDR1 is SGHTA and CDR2 is FQGNSA. The CDR3 extends over 15 amino acids. CDR3 nucleotide sequence: TGTGCCAGCAGCCTCCTAGCGGGGGGCGAAGAGACCCAGCACTTC. Amino acids: CASSLLAGGEETQHF.

This clonotype was seen many times. The gene calls are TRBV15 and TRBJ1-5; D gene unclear. Per germline, CDR1 LNHNV and CDR2 YYDKDF (reference sequence). The V gene lost 0 bases and the J gene lost 0 bases, with 6 bases spanning the gap. The CDR3 is 15 residues long. The CDR3 DNA sequence: TGTGCCACCAGCAGAGATATGTTTAGCAATCAGCCCCAGCATTTT. Residues: CATSRDMFSNQPQHF.

This clonotype was seen ten or more times. V and J are TRBV2 and TRBJ2-7; D not certain. Germline lookup yields CDR1 SNHLY and CDR2 FYNNEI. V lost 3 bases and J 3 bases, leaving 3 bases between the germline ends. The CDR3 totals 11 residues. CDR3 sequence (DNA): TGTGCCAGCAGTGAGCTCTACGAGCAGTACTTC. As protein: CASSELYEQYF.

This clonotype appeared many times. The V gene is TRBV5-6, the J gene TRBJ2-5; TRBD2 matches at 8 bases. J lost 1 base, V lost 2 bases, and 7 bases had no gene match. The CDR3 is 16 amino acids. The germline CDR1 and CDR2 sequences are SGHDT and YYEEEE. The chain's CDR3 is CASSLGRGDLQETQYF. The CDR3 bases are TGTGCCAGCAGCTTAGGGCGGGGGGACCTCCAAGAGACCCAGTACTTC.

This clonotype occurred many times. This sequence joins TRBV20-1 and TRBJ2-7, with D uncertain. Trimming removed 3 bases from V and 4 bases from J, with 7 bases in between. The CDR3 covers 11 residues. Germline CDR1 reads DFQATT; CDR2 reads SNEGSKA (reference sequence). The CDR3 DNA reads as TGCAGTGCTAGGGTAGTATACGAGCAGTACTTC. Protein: CSARVVYEQYF.

The sample holds many counts of this clonotype. The chain recombines TRBV7-9 with TRBJ1-2, with D uncertain. Germline assignment: CDR1 SEHNR and CDR2 FQNEAQ (reference sequence). V dropped 1 base and J dropped 5 bases, with 11 bases sitting between them. The CDR3 extends over 14 amino acids. The CDR3, as DNA: TGTGCCAGCAGCTTAGGTGGAGGGAGGTATGGCTACACCTTC. Translation: CASSLGGGRYGYTF.

The J gene is TRBJ2-1, the V gene TRBV6-1; the D is unclear. Germline V lookup: CDR1 MNHNS, CDR2 SASEGT. The length of the CDR3 is 12 residues. V dropped 6 bases and J dropped 4 bases, with 7 bases sitting between them. The CDR3, as DNA: TGTGCCAGCAGGGGCCTTTACAATGAGCAGTTCTTC. This codes for CASRGLYNEQFF.

This clonotype has a count of ten or more. The chain couples TRBV7-9 to TRBJ1-6; possible D gene TRBD1, 5 bases. The germline V gene encodes CDR1 SEHNR and CDR2 FQNEAQ (reference sequence). Trimming shortened V by 7 bases and J by 8 bases, and 12 bases separated the two germline ends. The CDR3 spans 13 residues. CDR3 coding DNA: TGTGCCAGCACTCCAGGGTGGGATTCACCCCTCCACTTT. Protein: CASTPGWDSPLHF.

This clonotype was seen repeatedly, ten times or more. This chain joins TRBV24-1 and TRBJ1-2; 11 nucleotides align to TRBD1. Germline trimming cut 2 bases from V and 4 bases from J; bases unmatched to any gene: 2. This CDR3 is built from 15 residues. Germline CDR1 and CDR2: KGHDR and SFDVKD. CDR3 DNA sequence: TGTGCCACCAGTGATTCCGGGACAGGGGGCTATGGCTACACCTTC. Its translation: CATSDSGTGGYGYTF.

This clonotype was detected only a few times. The chain is built from TRBV5-1 and TRBJ1-1; 9 nucleotides agree with TRBD1. V dropped 5 bases and J dropped 7; count of bases not matched to a gene: 12. CDR3 length: 15 amino acids. Germline assignment: CDR1 SGHRS and CDR2 YFSETQ. The CDR3 here is CASRTYTGGEGEAFF. The CDR3 nucleotides are TGCGCCAGCAGGACCTATACAGGGGGCGAAGGTGAAGCTTTCTTT. Based on the CDR3 plus reference TRBV5-1 and TRBJ1-1, the full variable domain is KAGVTQTPRYLIKTRGQQVTLSCSPISGHRSVSWYQQTPGQGLQFLFEYFSETQRNKGNFPGRFSGRQFSNSRSEMNVSTLELGDSALYLCASRTYTGGEGEAFFGQGTRLTVV.

For this clonotype: Likely a read error: the CDR3 ends without its conserved phenylalanine or tryptophan. It is unclear where the CDR3 begins or ends on the DNA, so no DNA is shown, and the CDR3 is as TCRdb lists it. This chain joins TRBV20-1 and TRBJ2-6; the table's D gene call, TRBD2, was not cross checked with the DNA. Germline lookup yields CDR1 DFQATT and CDR2 SNEGSKA (reference sequence). The CDR3 length is 13 residues, termini included. The CDR3 loop reads CSASPIRDRGTSG.

This clonotype was seen only once. Relative to the germline gene, one junction end is altered; a read error may explain this. The genes are TRBV6-2 or TRBV6-3 and TRBJ1-6, with D hard to call. This CDR3 comprises 8 residues. CDR1 is MNHEY and CDR2 is SVGEGT in the germline V gene. CDR3 in amino acids: CASRRYPF. CDR3 coding DNA: TGTGCCAGCAGACGATATCCCTTT.

In its sample, this clonotype was seen many times. The chain uses TRBV2 and TRBJ1-2; D is unresolved. Germline loops: CDR1 SNHLY, CDR2 FYNNEI. The CDR3 extends over 13 amino acids. V was cut by 3 bases and J by 6 bases, with 11 bases left in between. DNA of the CDR3: TGTGCCAGCAGTGAGGGGAGCCAGGATGGCTACACCTTC. Protein sequence: CASSEGSQDGYTF.

This clonotype was found many times. The chain links TRBV12-3 or TRBV12-4 to TRBJ2-1, with D maybe TRBD1 (6 bases). CDR3 size: 17 residues. Trimming took 6 bases from V and 2 from J, leaving 20 bases between them. CDR3 amino acids: CASSSQKGQITYNEQFF. In DNA form, the CDR3 reads TGTGCCAGCAGCTCTCAGAAAGGACAGATAACCTACAATGAGCAGTTCTTC.

At least ten counts were recorded for this clonotype. V usage is TRBV2 and J usage is TRBJ1-5; D not resolved. The V gene's germline CDR1 is SNHLY and CDR2 FYNNEI. Trimming removed 7 bases at V and 6 bases at J, with 13 bases between. The CDR3 has 13 residues. The CDR3 sequence: CASNLGSIQPQHF. The CDR3 DNA reads as TGTGCCAGCAATCTCGGGTCGATTCAGCCCCAGCATTTT.